The 27 T cell receptor beta chains below come from one sample, sequenced in a study of hypomethylating agent response in myelodysplastic syndrome. Method: immunoSEQ multiplex PCR; TCRdb's copy keeps in-frame clones and lacks some. Seen here are about 4,700 clones, about four fifths observed once, and the top ten hold 20% to 25%. This material consisted of bone marrow, taken before or after starting hypomethylating agent treatment for myelodysplastic syndrome (not recorded which). These TCRs come from a human donor with myelodysplastic syndrome.

The V call is TRBV30, the J call TRBJ1-2; D remains unclear. Germline V gene sequence: CDR1 GTSNPN, CDR2 SVGIG (reference sequence). Trimming removed 2 bases from V and 8 bases from J, with 12 bases in between. The CDR3 is 12 residues long. This chain's CDR3 is CAWSTRLVGYTF. The CDR3 nucleotides read TGTGCCTGGAGTACCCGTCTGGTCGGCTACACCTTC. The variable domain in full, with the rest retrieved from reference TRBV30 and TRBJ1-2, is SQTIHQWPATLVQPVGSPLSLECTVEGTSNPNLYWYRQAAGRGLQLLFYSVGIGQISSEVPQNLSASRPQDRQFILSSKKLLLSDSGFYLCAWSTRLVGYTFGSGTRLTVV.

The chain has TRBV11-2 and TRBJ2-1; weak D call: TRBD2 (7 bases). Trimming took 5 bases from V and 10 from J, leaving 21 bases between them. Germline CDR1 SGHAT, CDR2 FQNNGV. CDR3 length: 15 residues. The CDR3 here is CASSPSRGRDGEQFF. As DNA, the CDR3 is TGTGCCAGCAGCCCCTCTAGGGGGAGGGACGGGGAGCAGTTCTTC. The full variable domain, with the rest looked up from reference TRBV11-2 and TRBJ2-1, is EAGVAQSPRYKIIEKRQSVAFWCNPISGHATLYWYQQILGQGPKLLIQFQNNGVVDDSQLPKDRFSAERLKGVDSTLKIQPAKLEDSAVYLCASSPSRGRDGEQFFGPGTRLTVL.

V usage is TRBV28 and J usage is TRBJ2-2; D call uncertain. V lost 6 bases, J lost 1 base, and 12 bases lay in between. The CDR3 contains 15 residues. From germline, CDR1 is MDHEN and CDR2 SYDVKM. CDR3 sequence: CASSPPWGNTGELFF. The DNA of the CDR3 is TGTGCCAGCAGCCCCCCGTGGGGGAACACCGGGGAGCTGTTTTTT.

The genes are TRBV7-3 and TRBJ1-5; TRBD1 might be the D (5 bases). Germline CDR1 reads SGHTA; CDR2 reads FQGTGA. V was shortened by 4 bases and J by 0 bases, with 31 bases between the two germline ends. The length of the CDR3 is 22 residues. In DNA, the CDR3 is TGTGCCAGCAGCTACAGCAAAATGGGGTGGGCAGGGAATCTCTATAGCAATCAGCCCCAGCATTTT. It translates to CASSYSKMGWAGNLYSNQPQHF. Full variable domain (outside the CDR3, taken from reference TRBV7-3 and TRBJ1-5): GAGVSQTPSNKVTEKGKYVELRCDPISGHTALYWYRQSLGQGPEFLIYFQGTGAADDSGLPNDRFFAVRPEGSVSTLKIQRTERGDSAVYLCASSYSKMGWAGNLYSNQPQHFGDGTRLSIL.

V gene TRBV5-1 combines with J gene TRBJ2-7; D is uncertain. Germline CDR1 SGHRS, CDR2 YFSETQ. Trimming left V 4 bases short and J 3 bases short, with 8 bases between. The CDR3 has 12 amino acids. The DNA for the CDR3 is TGCGCCAGCAGCACTTCTTTCTACGAGCAGTACTTC. Its protein product is CASSTSFYEQYF.

This chain links TRBV6-1 with TRBJ2-2, with D perhaps TRBD2 (6 bases). There are 15 residues in the CDR3. Germline assignment: CDR1 MNHNS and CDR2 SASEGT. V lost 6 bases, J lost 4 bases, and 15 bases lay in between. The CDR3 sequence is CASRHGGEGTGELFF. CDR3 in DNA: TGTGCCAGCAGACACGGGGGTGAGGGCACCGGGGAGCTGTTTTTT.

V usage is TRBV27 and J usage is TRBJ1-1; D gene unclear. CDR3 length: 12 residues. V dropped 7 bases and J dropped 1 base, with 7 bases sitting between them. Per the germline V gene, CDR1 is MNHEY and CDR2 is SMNVEV (reference sequence). The CDR3 here is CASINTNTEAFF. The CDR3 region has the DNA TGTGCCAGCATTAATACGAACACTGAAGCTTTCTTT.

The chain has TRBV7-2 and TRBJ2-7; 7 bases fit TRBD2. Germline V CDR1 and CDR2: SGHTA, FQGNSA. The CDR3 consists of 14 residues. The V gene end was trimmed by 5 bases and the J gene end by 6 bases; junction bases not matched to a gene: 10. The CDR3 DNA is TGTGCCAGCAGCCTGGGACCGCAGCGGGGCGAGCAGTACTTC. Translated: CASSLGPQRGEQYF.

The chain carries TRBV4-3 and TRBJ2-5, with TRBD1 as a possible D gene (5 bases). The DNA matches TRBJ2-7 better at its end, which makes the J call doubtful. Per the germline V gene, CDR1 is LGHNA and CDR2 is YSLEER. The CDR3 spans 15 residues. The CDR3 nucleotides are TGCGCCAGCAGCCAACTCCCGGACGGACACTACGAGCAGTACTTC. This sequence encodes CASSQLPDGHYEQYF.

The chain links TRBV27 to TRBJ2-1, with D perhaps matching TRBD2 (5 bases). Germline V gene lookup returns CDR1 MNHEY and CDR2 SMNVEV (reference sequence). The CDR3 extends over 10 amino acids. Trimming removed 4 bases at V and 10 bases at J, with 5 bases between. This chain's CDR3 is CASSSGEQFF. In nucleotides, the CDR3 is TGTGCCAGCAGTTCGGGGGAGCAGTTCTTC.

The chain uses TRBV25-1 and TRBJ1-6; TRBD1 is a possible D gene (5 bases). The CDR3 consists of 15 residues. The germline CDR1 and CDR2 sequences are MGHDK and SYGVNS. This CDR3 reads CATALKGLDNSPLHF. The CDR3 bases are TGTGCGACAGCCCTGAAGGGACTTGATAATTCACCCCTCCACTTT.

The chain employs TRBV6-5 and TRBJ1-4; no definite D call. Germline lookup yields CDR1 MNHEY and CDR2 SVGAGI. This CDR3 spans 15 amino acids. V lost 4 bases to trimming and J lost 4 bases, with 13 bases between them. CDR3 sequence: CASSSLSGVNEKLFF. The CDR3 DNA follows: TGTGCCAGCAGTTCCCTTTCAGGCGTTAATGAAAAACTGTTTTTT.

CDR3 nucleotides: TGTGCCAGCAGCAGCGAAATAGCCAAAAACATTCAGTACTTC. It yields the protein CASSSEIAKNIQYF. V usage is TRBV5-4 and J usage is TRBJ2-4; D unresolved. The CDR3 totals 14 residues. Trimming cost V 4 bases and J 0 bases, with 8 bases left between them. The germline V gene encodes CDR1 SGHNT and CDR2 YYREEE (reference sequence). The complete variable domain, with remaining parts taken from reference TRBV5-4 and TRBJ2-4, reads ETGVTQSPTHLIKTRGQQVTLRCSSQSGHNTVSWYQQALGQGPQFIFQYYREEENGRGNFPPRFSGLQFPNYSSELNVNALELDDSALYLCASSSEIAKNIQYFGAGTRLSVL.

This chain connects TRBV5-4 to TRBJ1-2; tentatively, D is TRBD1 (5 bases). Germline V gives CDR1 SGHNT, CDR2 YYREEE (reference sequence). This CDR3 region has 13 residues. The V gene lost 2 bases and the J gene lost 8 bases, with 13 bases spanning the gap. The chain's CDR3 is CASSFSGSGGYTF. The CDR3 region has the DNA TGTGCCAGCAGCTTCTCAGGGTCGGGGGGCTACACCTTC. Full variable domain (missing parts from reference TRBV5-4 and TRBJ1-2): ETGVTQSPTHLIKTRGQQVTLRCSSQSGHNTVSWYQQALGQGPQFIFQYYREEENGRGNFPPRFSGLQFPNYSSELNVNALELDDSALYLCASSFSGSGGYTFGSGTRLTVV.

This sequence joins TRBV28 and TRBJ1-4; D unresolved. CDR1 MDHEN and CDR2 SYDVKM come from the germline V gene. V was pared by 4 bases and J by 1 base, with 13 bases between. The CDR3 runs to 16 residues. CDR3 DNA sequence: TGTGCCAGCAGTTCCGCCGGGAGGGAAACTAATGAAAAACTGTTTTTT. Translation: CASSSAGRETNEKLFF.

Sample share makes this clone large. This rearrangement joins TRBV18 to TRBJ2-7, with a tentative D call TRBD2 (6 bases). V lost 1 base to trimming and J lost 0 bases, with 13 bases between them. The CDR3 has 16 residues. Germline CDR1 reads KGHSH; CDR2 reads LQKENI. CDR3 protein: CASSPRRDGSSYEQYF. The CDR3 nucleotides read TGTGCCAGCTCACCACGAAGGGACGGGAGCTCCTACGAGCAGTACTTC.

This chain uses TRBV6-1 with TRBJ1-1; weak D call: TRBD1 (5 bases). Germline CDR1 MNHNS, CDR2 SASEGT. With 6 bases removed from V and 1 base from J, the gap between germline ends came to 12 bases. This CDR3 has 14 amino acids. The DNA for the CDR3 is TGTGCCAGCAGGGGCTTCGGGGGGAACACTGAAGCTTTCTTT. Amino acid sequence: CASRGFGGNTEAFF.

To note about this clone: Germline is not matched at one junction end, which may reflect a read error. The chain links TRBV7-9 to TRBJ2-3, with TRBD2 as a possible D gene (6 bases). The CDR3 runs 15 residues. CDR1 is SEHNR and CDR2 is FQNEAQ in the germline V gene (reference sequence). CDR3 bases: TGTGCCGGCAGGCCTCCCGCTAGCGGCACAGATACGCAGTATTTT. It encodes CAGRPPASGTDTQYF.

This chain uses TRBV5-4 with TRBJ2-7; 8 bases map to TRBD2. Germline lookup yields CDR1 SGHNT and CDR2 YYREEE (reference sequence). Trimming took 4 bases from V and 3 from J; bases not matched to a gene: 9. The CDR3 has 15 residues. The CDR3 coding sequence is TGTGCCAGCAGCCCCTCGGGACTAGGTTACTACGAGCAGTACTTC. Its protein product is CASSPSGLGYYEQYF.

The chain couples TRBV5-4 to TRBJ2-3; D may match TRBD1 or TRBD2 (5 bases each). The CDR3 has 14 residues. V was pared by 2 bases and J by 5 bases, with 12 bases between. Per germline, CDR1 SGHNT and CDR2 YYREEE (reference sequence). This CDR3 reads CASSLRGAGDTQYF. CDR3 in DNA: TGTGCCAGCAGCTTAAGAGGGGCTGGAGATACGCAGTATTTT.

The chain links TRBV2 to TRBJ2-4; TRBD1 is a possible D gene (5 bases). The CDR3 length is 16 residues. V was trimmed by 5 bases and J by 2 bases, leaving 16 bases between them. Germline V gives CDR1 SNHLY, CDR2 FYNNEI. CDR3 DNA sequence: TGTGCCAGCAGTCCACAATGGGGCCCGACCAAAAACATTCAGTACTTC. As protein: CASSPQWGPTKNIQYF.

A word on this clone: Other DNA sequences from this sample encode an identical CDR3 as well. V is TRBV11-2 and J is TRBJ1-2, with D uncertain. The CDR3 totals 12 residues. From germline, CDR1 is SGHAT and CDR2 FQNNGV. V lost 0 bases to trimming and J lost 4 bases, with 3 bases between them. CDR3 sequence: CASSLESYGYTF. As DNA, the CDR3 is TGTGCCAGCAGCTTAGAGAGCTATGGCTACACCTTC.

This clone was detected once. CDR3 bases: TGCGCCAGCAGCCCCTTTCGGGGAGATACGCAGTATTTT. It yields the protein CASSPFRGDTQYF. V usage is TRBV4-1 and J usage is TRBJ2-3, with D perhaps TRBD2 (5 bases). V was shortened by 4 bases and J by 5 bases, with 10 bases between the two germline ends. The CDR3 is 13 amino acids. Germline V gene sequence: CDR1 MGHRA, CDR2 YSYEKL.

The chain recombines TRBV28 with TRBJ1-1, with unresolved D. Trimming cost V 3 bases and J 1 base, with 9 bases left between them. CDR1 and CDR2 from the germline V gene are MDHEN and SYDVKM. This CDR3 has 14 residues. The CDR3 bases are TGTGCCAGCAGTTTGTGGCAGGCGAACACTGAAGCTTTCTTT. It specifies CASSLWQANTEAFF.

In this sample, this clone turned up a few times. V is TRBV18 and J is TRBJ1-2; possible D gene TRBD1, 6 bases. V gave up 3 bases and J gave up 5 bases, with 13 bases separating them. The CDR3 extends over 14 amino acids. Germline CDR1 reads KGHSH; CDR2 reads LQKENI. The CDR3 here is CASSPLGGRYGYTF. As DNA, the CDR3 is TGTGCCAGCTCACCCCTAGGGGGGCGGTATGGCTACACCTTC.

In its sample, this clone was seen a few times. This chain connects TRBV6-5 to TRBJ1-2, with TRBD1 matching 8 bases. V lost 3 bases to trimming and J lost 8 bases; unmatched junction nucleotides: 8. The CDR3 length is 14 residues. The V gene's germline CDR1 is MNHEY and CDR2 SVGAGI. The CDR3 nucleotides read TGTGCCAGCAGTTATATCCAGGGGGCACGGGGCTACACCTTC. Residues: CASSYIQGARGYTF.

The chain links TRBV6-5 to TRBJ1-1, with D tentatively TRBD1 (6 bases). Looked up from germline, CDR1 is MNHEY and CDR2 is SVGAGI. The CDR3 runs 13 residues. The V gene lost 6 bases and the J gene lost 3 bases, with 11 bases spanning the gap. CDR3 amino acids: CASRQPGDTEAFF. The CDR3 DNA reads as TGTGCCAGCAGGCAACCAGGGGACACTGAAGCTTTCTTT.